This T cell receptor (beta chain) is drawn from a study of T cells in Graves' hyperthyroidism and ophthalmopathy. General observations from the study: Most clonotypes expanded in the thyroid (above 0.001) were also present in blood.

V gave up 5 bases and J gave up 7 bases; unmatched junction bases: 9. Germline values: CDR1 DFQATT, CDR2 SNEGSKA (reference sequence). The CDR3 has 15 residues. When ophthalmopathy did not progress within 18 months, Graves' hyperthyroidism was considered stable. The hyperthyroidism patients had all been newly diagnosed, and their disease duration was under 2 months. Their ages ranged from 18 to 65 years. Investigators excluded patients with uncontrolled infection, other autoimmune disease, pregnancy or lactation. A few counts support this clonotype. The antigen remains unidentified. Amplification of TCR beta CDR3 regions was performed using RNA transcripts as template. TCR CDR3 regions were first amplified by RT-PCR with HTBI primers. TCRdb redid the calling of the multiplex PCR reads with MiXCR, one entry per CDR3 protein. The profile shows roughly 630,000 distinct CDR3 sequences, 15% to 17% of them singletons.

The material sequenced was blood. This clonotype originated in a woman under 40 with Graves' hyperthyroidism. The V gene is TRBV20-1, the J gene TRBJ1-6; 9 bases match TRBD1. The CDR3 is CSAFTGGAGNSPLHF. The CDR3 nucleotides are TGCAGTGCTTTTACAGGGGGCGCTGGGAATTCACCCCTCCACTTT.